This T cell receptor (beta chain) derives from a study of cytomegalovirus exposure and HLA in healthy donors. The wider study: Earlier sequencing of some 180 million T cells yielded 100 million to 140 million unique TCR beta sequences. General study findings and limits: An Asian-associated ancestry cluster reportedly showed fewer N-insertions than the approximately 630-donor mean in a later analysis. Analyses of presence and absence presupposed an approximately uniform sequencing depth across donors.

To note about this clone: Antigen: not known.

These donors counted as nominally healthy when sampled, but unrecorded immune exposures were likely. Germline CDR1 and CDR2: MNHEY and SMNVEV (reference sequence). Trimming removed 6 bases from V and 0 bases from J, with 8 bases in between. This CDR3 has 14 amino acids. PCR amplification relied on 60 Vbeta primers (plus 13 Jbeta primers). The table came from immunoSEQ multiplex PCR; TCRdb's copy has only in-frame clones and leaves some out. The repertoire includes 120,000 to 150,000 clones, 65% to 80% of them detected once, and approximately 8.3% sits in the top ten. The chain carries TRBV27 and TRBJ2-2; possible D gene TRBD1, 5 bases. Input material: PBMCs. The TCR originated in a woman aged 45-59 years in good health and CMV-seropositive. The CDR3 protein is CASSRATNTGELFF. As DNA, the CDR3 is TGTGCCAGCAGCAGGGCCACGAACACCGGGGAGCTGTTTTTT.